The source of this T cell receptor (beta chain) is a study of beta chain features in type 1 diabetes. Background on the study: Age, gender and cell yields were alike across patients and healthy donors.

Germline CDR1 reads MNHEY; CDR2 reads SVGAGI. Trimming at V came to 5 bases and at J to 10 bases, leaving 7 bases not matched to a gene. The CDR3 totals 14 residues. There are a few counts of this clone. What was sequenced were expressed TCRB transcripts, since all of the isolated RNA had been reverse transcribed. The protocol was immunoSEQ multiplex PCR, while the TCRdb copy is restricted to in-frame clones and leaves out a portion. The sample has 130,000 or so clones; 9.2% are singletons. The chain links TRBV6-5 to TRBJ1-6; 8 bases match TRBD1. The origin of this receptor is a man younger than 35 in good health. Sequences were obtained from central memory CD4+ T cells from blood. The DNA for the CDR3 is TGTGCCAGCAGTCTAAGGACAGGGCCCTCACCCCTCCACTTT. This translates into CASSLRTGPSPLHF.